This record covers a single T cell receptor (beta chain). Its target is not known. Germline V gene data show CDR1 as MNHNS and CDR2 as SASEGT. The V gene end was trimmed by 6 bases and the J gene end by 7 bases; junction bases not matched to a gene: 8. The length of the CDR3 is 14 residues. After constant-region reverse-primer amplification, full-length variable regions underwent semi-nested PCR with Nested Universal Primer A. A single record per CDR3 protein comes from TCRdb applying MiXCR to the 5' RACE reads. This table has 35,000 to 50,000 distinct CDR3 sequences, around 23% appearing once. The sorted Tregs were CD4+CD25+CD127-/low cells. Study conclusions and caveats: Tumor Treg TCRs overlapped most with tumor naive CD4+ cells. The larger-cohort validation was restricted to a single TCR beta V-J rearrangement rather than whole repertoires.

The TCR originated in a female donor with breast cancer. The sequenced material came from Tregs sorted from a lymph node. V is TRBV6-1 and J is TRBJ2-7; TRBD1 agrees at 11 bases. CDR3 loop: CASRGGQGVWEQYF. CDR3 bases: TGTGCCAGCAGAGGGGGACAGGGGGTATGGGAGCAGTACTTC.